Shown below are 5 T cell receptor beta chains from a single sample sequenced in a study of blood T cell repertoires in COVID-19. Here immunoSEQ multiplex PCR was the method, and the copy in TCRdb shows in-frame clones only, minus some. The sample consists of about 210,000 clones, more than 75% of them appearing once. The specimen was peripheral blood. Receptors were obtained from a woman in her 70s with COVID-19, enrolled during active disease.

This chain uses TRBV19 with TRBJ1-5; the match to TRBD1 covers 9 bases. The V gene's germline CDR1 is LNHDA and CDR2 SQIVND (reference sequence). This CDR3 has 14 amino acids. V lost 3 bases, J lost 11 bases, and 8 bases stayed unmatched. The CDR3 region is CASSIGQGPGAQHF. The CDR3 region has the DNA TGTGCCAGTAGTATCGGACAGGGGCCCGGCGCCCAGCATTTT.

The chain links TRBV6-2 or TRBV6-3 to TRBJ1-2; 8 bases fit TRBD1. Germline V gene lookup returns CDR1 MNHEY and CDR2 SVGEGT. J was trimmed by 4 bases and V by 6 bases; bases with no gene match: 7. This CDR3 region has 14 residues. CDR3 DNA: TGTGCCAGCAGCCGGACAGGGATCAGCTATGGCTACACCTTC. Its protein is CASSRTGISYGYTF.

The gene calls are TRBV12-3 or TRBV12-4 and TRBJ2-5; D is unclear. V gave up 1 base and J gave up 4 bases, with 7 bases separating them. This CDR3 comprises 13 residues. The CDR3 DNA is TGTGCCAGCAGTTTAGTCGGTAGAGAGACCCAGTACTTC. Amino acid sequence: CASSLVGRETQYF.

The V and J genes are TRBV6-1 and TRBJ2-2, with TRBD2 matching 7 bases. This CDR3 has 16 amino acids. V shed 3 bases, J shed 1 base, and the junction held 5 bases outside the gene matches. Germline CDR1 reads MNHNS; CDR2 reads SASEGT. In DNA form, the CDR3 reads TGTGCCAGCAGTGAGCCTGGCGGGAGGAACACCGGGGAGCTGTTTTTT. Its translation: CASSEPGGRNTGELFF.

The V call is TRBV5-1, the J call TRBJ1-1; no clear D gene. This CDR3 contains 12 residues. The germline CDR1 and CDR2 sequences are SGHRS and YFSETQ. Trimming removed 0 bases at V and 6 bases at J, with 6 bases between. The CDR3 sequence is CASSLGAAEAFF. The CDR3 bases are TGCGCCAGCAGCTTGGGGGCCGCTGAAGCTTTCTTT.